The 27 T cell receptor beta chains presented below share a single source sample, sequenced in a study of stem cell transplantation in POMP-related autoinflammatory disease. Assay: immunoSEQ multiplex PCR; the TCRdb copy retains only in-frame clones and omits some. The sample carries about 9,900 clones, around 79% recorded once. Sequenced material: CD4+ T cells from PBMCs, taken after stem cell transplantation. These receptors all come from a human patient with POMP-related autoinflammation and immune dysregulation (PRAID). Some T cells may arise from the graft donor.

The CDR3 coding sequence is TGTGCCAGCAGCTCGGACACCAATAATTCACCCCTCCACTTT. Residues: CASSSDTNNSPLHF. The V and J genes are TRBV7-9 and TRBJ1-6, with D possibly being TRBD1 (5 bases). The CDR3 covers 14 residues. With 4 bases removed from V and 5 bases from J, the gap between germline ends came to 9 bases. The germline V gene encodes CDR1 SEHNR and CDR2 FQNEAQ (reference sequence).

The CDR3 DNA is TGCGCCAGCAGCCAAGCAGGACTAGCGGGGCGGACCGGGGAGCTGTTTTTT. This translates into CASSQAGLAGRTGELFF. The V call is TRBV4-3, the J call TRBJ2-2, with TRBD2 identical over 12 bases. The junction had 5 bases not matched to a gene; V was cut back by 1 base and J by 5 bases. CDR1 is LGHNA and CDR2 is YSLEER in the germline V gene. CDR3 length equals 17 residues.

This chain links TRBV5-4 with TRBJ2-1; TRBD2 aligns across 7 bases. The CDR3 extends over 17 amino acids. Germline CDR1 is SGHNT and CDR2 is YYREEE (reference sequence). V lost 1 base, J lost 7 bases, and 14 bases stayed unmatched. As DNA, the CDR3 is TGTGCCAGCAGCTTGAGACCGGTCCGGACTAGTAGAAATGAGCAGTTCTTC. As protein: CASSLRPVRTSRNEQFF.

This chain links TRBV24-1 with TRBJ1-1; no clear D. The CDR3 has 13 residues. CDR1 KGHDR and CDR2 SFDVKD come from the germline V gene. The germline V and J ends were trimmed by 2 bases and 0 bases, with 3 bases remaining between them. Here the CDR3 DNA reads TGTGCCACCAGTGATTGGCTGAACACTGAAGCTTTCTTT. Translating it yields CATSDWLNTEAFF.

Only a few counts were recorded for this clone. CDR3 amino acids: CASSSTGLNTEAFF. The DNA of the CDR3 is TGTGCCAGCTCGTCAACAGGGCTGAACACTGAAGCTTTCTTT. The chain combines TRBV18 with TRBJ1-1; D possibly corresponds to TRBD1 (6 bases). Germline CDR1 reads KGHSH; CDR2 reads LQKENI. The CDR3 spans 14 residues. Trimming removed 6 bases at V and 0 bases at J, with 11 bases between.

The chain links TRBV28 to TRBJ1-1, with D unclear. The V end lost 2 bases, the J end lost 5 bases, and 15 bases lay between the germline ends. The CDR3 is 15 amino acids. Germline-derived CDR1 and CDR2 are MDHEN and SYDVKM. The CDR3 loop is CASSLGLGLATEAFF. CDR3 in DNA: TGTGCCAGCAGTTTAGGGTTGGGGTTAGCAACTGAAGCTTTCTTT.

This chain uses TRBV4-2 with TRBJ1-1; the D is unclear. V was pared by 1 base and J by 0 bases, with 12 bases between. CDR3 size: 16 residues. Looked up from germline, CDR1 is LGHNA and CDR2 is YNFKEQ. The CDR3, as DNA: TGTGCCAGCAGCCAAGCCGCGGAGGGCATGAACACTGAAGCTTTCTTT. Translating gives CASSQAAEGMNTEAFF.

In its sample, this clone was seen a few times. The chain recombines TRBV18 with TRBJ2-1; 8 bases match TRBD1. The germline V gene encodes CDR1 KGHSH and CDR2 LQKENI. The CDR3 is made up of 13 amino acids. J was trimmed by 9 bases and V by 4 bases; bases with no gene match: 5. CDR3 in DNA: TGTGCCAGCTCACTGACAGGGGTAGCTGAGCAGTTCTTC. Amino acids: CASSLTGVAEQFF.

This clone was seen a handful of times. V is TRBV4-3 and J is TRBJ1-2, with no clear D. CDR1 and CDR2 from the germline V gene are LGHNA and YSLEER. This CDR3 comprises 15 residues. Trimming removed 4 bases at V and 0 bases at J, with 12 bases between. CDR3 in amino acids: CASSPGRSANYGYTF. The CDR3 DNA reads TGCGCCAGCAGCCCCGGACGGAGCGCTAACTATGGCTACACCTTC.

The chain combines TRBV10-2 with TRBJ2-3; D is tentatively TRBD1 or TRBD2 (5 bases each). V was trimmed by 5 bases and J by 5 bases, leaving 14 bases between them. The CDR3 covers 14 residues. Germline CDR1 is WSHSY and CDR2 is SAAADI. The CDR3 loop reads CASSLSGAGDTQYF. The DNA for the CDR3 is TGCGCCAGCAGTCTATCTGGGGCGGGAGATACGCAGTATTTT.

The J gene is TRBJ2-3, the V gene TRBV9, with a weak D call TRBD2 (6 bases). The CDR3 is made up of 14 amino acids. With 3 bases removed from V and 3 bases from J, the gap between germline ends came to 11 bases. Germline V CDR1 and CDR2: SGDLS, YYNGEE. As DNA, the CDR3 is TGTGCCAGCAGCGCGCTAGCGTCTACAGATACGCAGTATTTT. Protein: CASSALASTDTQYF.

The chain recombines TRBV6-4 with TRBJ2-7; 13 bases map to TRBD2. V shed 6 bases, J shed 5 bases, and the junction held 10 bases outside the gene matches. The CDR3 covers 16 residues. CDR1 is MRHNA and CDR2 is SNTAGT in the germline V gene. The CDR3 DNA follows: TGTGCCAGCAGCATGACTAGCGGGAGGATGTGGAACGAGCAGTACTTC. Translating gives CASSMTSGRMWNEQYF.

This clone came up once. The CDR3 coding sequence is TGTGCCAGCAGAGGACAGGGCGGAACAAGGGGCTACACCTTC. This gives the protein CASRGQGGTRGYTF. The V gene is TRBV6-5, the J gene TRBJ1-2, with 8 nucleotides matching TRBD1. V gave up 6 bases and J gave up 8 bases; unmatched junction bases: 11. Germline V gene sequence: CDR1 MNHEY, CDR2 SVGAGI. The length of the CDR3 is 14 residues.

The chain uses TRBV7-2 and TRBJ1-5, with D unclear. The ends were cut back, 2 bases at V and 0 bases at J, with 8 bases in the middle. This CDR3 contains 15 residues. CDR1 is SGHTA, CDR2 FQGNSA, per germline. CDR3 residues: CASSLWKNSNQPQHF. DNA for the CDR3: TGTGCCAGCAGCTTATGGAAGAATAGCAATCAGCCCCAGCATTTT.

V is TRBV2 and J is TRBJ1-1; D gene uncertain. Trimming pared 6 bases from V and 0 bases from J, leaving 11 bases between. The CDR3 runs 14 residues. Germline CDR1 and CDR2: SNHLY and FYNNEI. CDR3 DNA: TGTGCCAGCAGAGTGGACGGTTTGAACACTGAAGCTTTCTTT. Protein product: CASRVDGLNTEAFF.

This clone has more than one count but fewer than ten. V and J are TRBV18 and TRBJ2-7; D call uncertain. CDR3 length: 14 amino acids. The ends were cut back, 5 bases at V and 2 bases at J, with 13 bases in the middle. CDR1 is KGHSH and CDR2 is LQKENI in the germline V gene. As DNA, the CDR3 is TGTGCCAGCTCAAAGACGGAGCGCACCTACGAGCAGTACTTC. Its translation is CASSKTERTYEQYF.

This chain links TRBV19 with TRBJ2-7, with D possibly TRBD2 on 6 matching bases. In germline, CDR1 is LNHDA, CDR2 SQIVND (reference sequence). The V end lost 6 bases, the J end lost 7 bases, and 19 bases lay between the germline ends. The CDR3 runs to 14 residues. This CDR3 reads CASSLLGGVGEQYF. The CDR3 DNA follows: TGTGCCAGTAGCCTCCTTGGAGGGGTGGGTGAGCAGTACTTC. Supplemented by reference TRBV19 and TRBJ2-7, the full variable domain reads DGGITQSPKYLFRKEGQNVTLSCEQNLNHDAMYWYRQDPGQGLRLIYYSQIVNDFQKGDIAEGYSVSREKKESFPLTVTSAQKNPTAFYLCASSLLGGVGEQYFGPGTRLTVT.

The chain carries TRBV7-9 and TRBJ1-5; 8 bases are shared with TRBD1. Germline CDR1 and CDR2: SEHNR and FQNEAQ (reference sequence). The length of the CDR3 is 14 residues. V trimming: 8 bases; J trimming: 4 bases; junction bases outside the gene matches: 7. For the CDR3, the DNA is TGTGCCAGCGGAGGACAGGGACAAAATCAGCCCCAGCATTTT. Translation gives CASGGQGQNQPQHF.

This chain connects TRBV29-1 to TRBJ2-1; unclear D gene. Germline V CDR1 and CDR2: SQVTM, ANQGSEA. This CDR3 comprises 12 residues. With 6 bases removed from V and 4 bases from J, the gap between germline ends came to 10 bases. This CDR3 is CSVKRSYNEQFF. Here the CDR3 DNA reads TGCAGCGTCAAAAGATCGTACAATGAGCAGTTCTTC.

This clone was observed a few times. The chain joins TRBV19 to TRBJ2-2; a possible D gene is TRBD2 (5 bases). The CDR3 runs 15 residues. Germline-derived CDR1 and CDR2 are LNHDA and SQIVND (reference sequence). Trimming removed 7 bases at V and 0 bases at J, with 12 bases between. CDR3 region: CASKSGSANTGELFF. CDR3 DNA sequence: TGTGCCAGTAAGTCGGGTAGCGCGAACACCGGGGAGCTGTTTTTT.

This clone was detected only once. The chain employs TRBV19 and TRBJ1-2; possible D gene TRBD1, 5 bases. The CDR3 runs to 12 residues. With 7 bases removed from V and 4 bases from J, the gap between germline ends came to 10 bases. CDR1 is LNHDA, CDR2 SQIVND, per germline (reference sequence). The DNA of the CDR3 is TGTGCCAGTACAGGGTACGGCTATGGCTACACCTTC. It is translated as CASTGYGYGYTF.

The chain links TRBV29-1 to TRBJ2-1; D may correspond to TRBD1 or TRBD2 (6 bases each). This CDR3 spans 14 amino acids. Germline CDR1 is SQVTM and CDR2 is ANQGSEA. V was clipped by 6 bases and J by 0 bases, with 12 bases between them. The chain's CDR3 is CSVRGGSSYNEQFF. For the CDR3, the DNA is TGCAGCGTCAGAGGGGGGAGCTCCTACAATGAGCAGTTCTTC.

The DNA of the CDR3 is TGTGCCAGCAGCTTAGTGTACGAGCAGTACTTC. Translating gives CASSLVYEQYF. V is TRBV7-9 and J is TRBJ2-7; D is ambiguous. The germline CDR1 and CDR2 sequences are SEHNR and FQNEAQ (reference sequence). Trimming shortened V by 1 base and J by 4 bases, and 2 bases separated the two germline ends. The CDR3 runs 11 residues.

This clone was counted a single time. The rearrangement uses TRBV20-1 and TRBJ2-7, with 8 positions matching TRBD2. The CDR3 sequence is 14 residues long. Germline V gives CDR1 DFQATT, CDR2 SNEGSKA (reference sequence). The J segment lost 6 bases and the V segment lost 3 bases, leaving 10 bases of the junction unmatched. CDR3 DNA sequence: TGCAGTGCTAGTCTGGGACTAGGATTTCTCGAGCAGTACTTC. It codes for CSASLGLGFLEQYF.

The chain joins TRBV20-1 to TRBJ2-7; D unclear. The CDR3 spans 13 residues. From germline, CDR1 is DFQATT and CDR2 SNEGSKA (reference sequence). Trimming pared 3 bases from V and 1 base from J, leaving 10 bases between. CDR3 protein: CSASPQVSYEQYF. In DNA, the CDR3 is TGCAGTGCTAGTCCTCAGGTTTCCTACGAGCAGTACTTC.

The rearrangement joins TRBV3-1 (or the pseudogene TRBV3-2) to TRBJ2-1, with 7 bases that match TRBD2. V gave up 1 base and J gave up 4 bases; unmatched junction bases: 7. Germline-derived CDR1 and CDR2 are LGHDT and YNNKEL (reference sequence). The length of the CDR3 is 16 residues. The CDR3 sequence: CASSQAKRGEYNEQFF. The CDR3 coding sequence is TGTGCCAGCAGCCAAGCCAAGCGGGGAGAGTACAATGAGCAGTTCTTC.

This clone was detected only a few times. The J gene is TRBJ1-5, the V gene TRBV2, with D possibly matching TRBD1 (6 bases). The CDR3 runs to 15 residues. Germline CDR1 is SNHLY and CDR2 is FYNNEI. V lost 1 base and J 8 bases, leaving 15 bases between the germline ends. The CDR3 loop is CASSEEGTGLEPQHF. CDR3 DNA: TGTGCCAGCAGTGAAGAAGGAACAGGGTTAGAGCCCCAGCATTTT.